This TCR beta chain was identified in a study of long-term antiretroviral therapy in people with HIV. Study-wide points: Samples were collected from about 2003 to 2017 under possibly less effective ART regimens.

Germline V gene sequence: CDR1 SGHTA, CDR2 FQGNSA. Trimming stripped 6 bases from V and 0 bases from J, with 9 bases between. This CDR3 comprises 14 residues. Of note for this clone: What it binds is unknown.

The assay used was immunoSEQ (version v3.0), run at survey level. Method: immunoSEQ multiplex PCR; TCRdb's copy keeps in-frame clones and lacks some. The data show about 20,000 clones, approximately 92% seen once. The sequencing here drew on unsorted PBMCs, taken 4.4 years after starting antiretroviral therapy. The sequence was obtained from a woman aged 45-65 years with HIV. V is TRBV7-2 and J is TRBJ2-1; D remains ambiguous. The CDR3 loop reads CASRDESSYNEQFF. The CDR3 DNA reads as TGTGCCAGCAGGGACGAGAGCTCCTACAATGAGCAGTTCTTC. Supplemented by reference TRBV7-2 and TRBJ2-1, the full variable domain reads GAGVSQSPSNKVTEKGKDVELRCDPISGHTALYWYRQSLGQGLEFLIYFQGNSAPDKSGLPSDRFSAERTGGSVSTLTIQRTQQEDSAVYLCASRDESSYNEQFFGPGTRLTVL.